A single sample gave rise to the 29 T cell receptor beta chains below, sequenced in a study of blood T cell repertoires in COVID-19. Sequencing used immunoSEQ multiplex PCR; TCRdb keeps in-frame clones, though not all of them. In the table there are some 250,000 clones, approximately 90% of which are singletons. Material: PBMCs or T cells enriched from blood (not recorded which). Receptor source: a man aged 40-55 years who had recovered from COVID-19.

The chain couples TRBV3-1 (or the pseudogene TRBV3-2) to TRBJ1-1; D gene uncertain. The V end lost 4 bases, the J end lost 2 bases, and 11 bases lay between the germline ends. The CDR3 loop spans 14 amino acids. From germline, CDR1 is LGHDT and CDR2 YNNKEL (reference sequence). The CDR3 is CASSPGSFNTEAFF. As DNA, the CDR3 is TGTGCCAGCAGCCCCGGGTCCTTCAACACTGAAGCTTTCTTT.

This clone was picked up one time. CDR3 sequence: CATSDSYREQPQHF. The CDR3, as DNA: TGTGCCACCAGTGATTCTTACAGGGAACAGCCCCAGCATTTT. This rearrangement joins TRBV24-1 to TRBJ1-5; perhaps TRBD1 as D (6 bases). The CDR3 has 14 residues. Germline V gives CDR1 KGHDR, CDR2 SFDVKD. V lost 2 bases to trimming and J lost 7 bases, with 11 bases between them.

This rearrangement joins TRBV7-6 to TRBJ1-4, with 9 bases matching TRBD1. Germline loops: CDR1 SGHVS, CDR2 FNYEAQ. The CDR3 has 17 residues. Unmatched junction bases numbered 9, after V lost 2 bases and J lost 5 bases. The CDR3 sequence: CASSLYVRQGDNEKLFF. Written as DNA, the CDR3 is TGTGCCAGCAGCTTATATGTAAGACAGGGGGACAATGAAAAACTGTTTTTT.

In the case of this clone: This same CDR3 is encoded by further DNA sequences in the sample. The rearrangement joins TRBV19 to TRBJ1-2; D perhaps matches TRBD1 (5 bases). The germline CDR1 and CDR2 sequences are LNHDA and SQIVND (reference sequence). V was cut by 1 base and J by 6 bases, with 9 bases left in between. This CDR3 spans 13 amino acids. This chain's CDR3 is CASSIARGDGYTF. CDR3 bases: TGTGCCAGTAGTATAGCGCGGGGGGATGGCTACACCTTC.

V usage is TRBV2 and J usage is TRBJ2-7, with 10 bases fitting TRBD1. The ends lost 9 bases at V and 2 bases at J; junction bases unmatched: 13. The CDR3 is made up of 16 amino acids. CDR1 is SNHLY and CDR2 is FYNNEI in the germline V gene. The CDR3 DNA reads TGTGCCAGATTAGATAGCCGGGACAGGGGAACCTACGAGCAGTACTTC. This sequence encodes CARLDSRDRGTYEQYF.

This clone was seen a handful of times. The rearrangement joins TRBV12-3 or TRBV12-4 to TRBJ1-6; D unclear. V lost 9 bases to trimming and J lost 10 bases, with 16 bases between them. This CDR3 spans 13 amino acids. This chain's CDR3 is CASRGSLASPLHF. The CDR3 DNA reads TGTGCCAGTAGAGGGTCTCTTGCATCACCCCTCCACTTT.

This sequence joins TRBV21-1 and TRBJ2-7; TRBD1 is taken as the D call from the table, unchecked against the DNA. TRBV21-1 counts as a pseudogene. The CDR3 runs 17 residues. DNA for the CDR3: TGTGCCAGCAGCAAAACCCCCGGAGACAGTCGAAAGTCAGAGCAGTACTTC. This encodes CASSKTPGDSRKSEQYF.

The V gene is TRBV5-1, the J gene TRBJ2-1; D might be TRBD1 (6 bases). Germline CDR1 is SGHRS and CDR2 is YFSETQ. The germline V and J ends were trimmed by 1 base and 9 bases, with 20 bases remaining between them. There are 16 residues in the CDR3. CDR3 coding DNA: TGCGCCAGCAGCTTGCTCGGGGACACAGCGAAGGCTGAGCAGTTCTTC. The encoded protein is CASSLLGDTAKAEQFF.

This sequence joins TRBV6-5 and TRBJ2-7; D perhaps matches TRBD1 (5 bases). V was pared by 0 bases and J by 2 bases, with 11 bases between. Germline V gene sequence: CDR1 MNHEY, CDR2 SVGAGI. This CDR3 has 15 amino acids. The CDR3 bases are TGTGCCAGCAGTTACTCAGGCGCAGGGACCTACGAGCAGTACTTC. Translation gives CASSYSGAGTYEQYF.

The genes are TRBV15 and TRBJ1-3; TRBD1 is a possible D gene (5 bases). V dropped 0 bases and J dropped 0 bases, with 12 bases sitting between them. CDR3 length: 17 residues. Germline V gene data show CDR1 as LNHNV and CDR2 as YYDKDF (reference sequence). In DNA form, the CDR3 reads TGTGCCACCAGCAGAGAAATCCCAGGGTCCTCTGGAAACACCATATATTTT. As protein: CATSREIPGSSGNTIYF. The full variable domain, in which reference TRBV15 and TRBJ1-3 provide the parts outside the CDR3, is DAMVIQNPRYQVTQFGKPVTLSCSQTLNHNVMYWYQQKSSQAPKLLFHYYDKDFNNEADTPDNFQSRRPNTSFCFLDIRSPGLGDTAMYLCATSREIPGSSGNTIYFGEGSWLTVV.

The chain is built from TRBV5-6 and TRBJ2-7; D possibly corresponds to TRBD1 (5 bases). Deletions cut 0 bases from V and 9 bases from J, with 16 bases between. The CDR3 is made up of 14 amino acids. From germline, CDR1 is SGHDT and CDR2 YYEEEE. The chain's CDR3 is CASSLVQAVRGQYF. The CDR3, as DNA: TGTGCCAGCAGCTTGGTACAGGCGGTCCGAGGGCAGTACTTC.

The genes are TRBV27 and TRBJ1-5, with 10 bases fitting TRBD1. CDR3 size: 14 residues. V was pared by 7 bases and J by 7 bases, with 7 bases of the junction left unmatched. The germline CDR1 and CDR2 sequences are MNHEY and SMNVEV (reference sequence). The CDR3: CASKGQGVGQPQHF. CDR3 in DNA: TGTGCCAGCAAAGGACAGGGGGTAGGACAGCCCCAGCATTTT.

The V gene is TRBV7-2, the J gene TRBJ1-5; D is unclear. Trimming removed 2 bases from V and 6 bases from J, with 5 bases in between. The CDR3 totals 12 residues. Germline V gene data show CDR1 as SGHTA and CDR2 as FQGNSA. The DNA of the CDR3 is TGTGCCAGCAGCTTAAGAGGTCAGCCCCAGCATTTT. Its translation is CASSLRGQPQHF.

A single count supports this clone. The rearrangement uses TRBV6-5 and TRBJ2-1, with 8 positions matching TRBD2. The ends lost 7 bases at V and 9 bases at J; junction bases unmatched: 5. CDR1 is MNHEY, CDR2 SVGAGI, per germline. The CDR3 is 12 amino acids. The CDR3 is CASIRGGFEQFF. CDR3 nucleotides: TGTGCCAGCATTCGGGGGGGATTTGAGCAGTTCTTC.

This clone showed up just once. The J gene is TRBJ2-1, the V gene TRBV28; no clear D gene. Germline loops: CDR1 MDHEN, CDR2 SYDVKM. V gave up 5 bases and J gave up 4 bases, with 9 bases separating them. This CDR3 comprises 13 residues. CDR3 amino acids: CASSTASYNEQFF. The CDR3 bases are TGTGCCAGCAGTACTGCATCATACAATGAGCAGTTCTTC.

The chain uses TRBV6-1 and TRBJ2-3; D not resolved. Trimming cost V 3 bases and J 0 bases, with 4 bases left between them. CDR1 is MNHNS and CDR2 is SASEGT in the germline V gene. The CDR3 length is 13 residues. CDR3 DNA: TGTGCCAGCAGTGACCTAAGCACAGATACGCAGTATTTT. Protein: CASSDLSTDTQYF.

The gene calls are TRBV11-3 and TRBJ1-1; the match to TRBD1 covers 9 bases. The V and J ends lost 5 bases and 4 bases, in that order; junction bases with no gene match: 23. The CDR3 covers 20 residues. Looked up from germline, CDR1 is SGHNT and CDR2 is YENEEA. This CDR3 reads CASSQTLRAGQGPLSTEAFF. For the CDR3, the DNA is TGTGCCAGCAGCCAGACCTTACGAGCCGGACAGGGGCCCTTGAGCACTGAAGCTTTCTTT.

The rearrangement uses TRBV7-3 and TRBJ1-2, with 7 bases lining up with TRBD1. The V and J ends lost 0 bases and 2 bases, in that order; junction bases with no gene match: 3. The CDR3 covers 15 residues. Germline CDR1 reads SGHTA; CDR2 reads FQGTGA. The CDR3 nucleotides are TGTGCCAGCAGCTTAACCCCGACAGGGAACTATGGCTACACCTTC. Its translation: CASSLTPTGNYGYTF.

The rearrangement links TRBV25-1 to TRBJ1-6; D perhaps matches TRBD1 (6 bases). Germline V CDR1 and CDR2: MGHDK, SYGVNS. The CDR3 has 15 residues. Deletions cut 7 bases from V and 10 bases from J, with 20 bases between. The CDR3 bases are TGTGCCAGCACCCAGTCGGGGGGGCGAGGGTCACCCCTCCACTTT. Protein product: CASTQSGGRGSPLHF.

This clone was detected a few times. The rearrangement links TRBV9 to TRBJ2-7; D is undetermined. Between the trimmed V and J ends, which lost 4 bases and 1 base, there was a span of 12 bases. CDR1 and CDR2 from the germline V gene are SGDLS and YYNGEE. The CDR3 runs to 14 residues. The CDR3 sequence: CASSPSDGSYEQYF. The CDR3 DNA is TGTGCCAGCAGCCCTAGTGATGGGTCCTACGAGCAGTACTTC.

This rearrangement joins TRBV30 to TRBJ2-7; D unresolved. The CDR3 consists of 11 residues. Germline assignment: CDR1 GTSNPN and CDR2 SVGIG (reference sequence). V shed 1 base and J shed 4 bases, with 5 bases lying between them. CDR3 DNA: TGTGCCTGGAGTGCCCAATACGAGCAGTACTTC. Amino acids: CAWSAQYEQYF.

The CDR3 DNA follows: TGTGCCAGCAGTTTGGCAGGGGATTTCTACGAGCAGTACTTC. Protein: CASSLAGDFYEQYF. The chain recombines TRBV28 with TRBJ2-7, with a weak D call TRBD1 (6 bases). The V gene lost 3 bases and the J gene lost 3 bases, with 12 bases spanning the gap. The CDR3 contains 14 residues. Per the germline V gene, CDR1 is MDHEN and CDR2 is SYDVKM.

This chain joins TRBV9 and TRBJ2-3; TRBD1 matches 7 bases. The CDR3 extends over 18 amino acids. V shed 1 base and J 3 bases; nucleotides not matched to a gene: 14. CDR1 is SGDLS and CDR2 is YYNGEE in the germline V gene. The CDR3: CASSVPLLTGSLTDTQYF. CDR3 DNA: TGTGCCAGCAGCGTACCACTATTGACAGGGTCTTTGACAGATACGCAGTATTTT.

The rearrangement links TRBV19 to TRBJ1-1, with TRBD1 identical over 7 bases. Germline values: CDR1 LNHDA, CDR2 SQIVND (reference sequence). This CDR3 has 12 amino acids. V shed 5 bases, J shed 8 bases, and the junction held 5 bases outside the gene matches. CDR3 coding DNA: TGTGCCAGTAGTTACGGGACAGCAGAAGCTTTCTTT. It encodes CASSYGTAEAFF.

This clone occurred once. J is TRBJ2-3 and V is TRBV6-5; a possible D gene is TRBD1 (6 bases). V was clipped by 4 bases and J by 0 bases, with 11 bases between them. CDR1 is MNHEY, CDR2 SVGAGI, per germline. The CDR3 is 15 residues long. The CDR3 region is CASSSQGYSTDTQYF. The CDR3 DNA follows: TGTGCCAGCAGTTCCCAGGGGTATAGCACAGATACGCAGTATTTT.

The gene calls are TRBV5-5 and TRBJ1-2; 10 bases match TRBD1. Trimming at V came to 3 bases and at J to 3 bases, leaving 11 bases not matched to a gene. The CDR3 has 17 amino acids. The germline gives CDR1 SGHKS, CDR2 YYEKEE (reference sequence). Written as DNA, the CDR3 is TGTGCCAGCAGCTGGGCCCCGGACAGGGGGAGTTACTATGGCTACACCTTC. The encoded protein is CASSWAPDRGSYYGYTF.

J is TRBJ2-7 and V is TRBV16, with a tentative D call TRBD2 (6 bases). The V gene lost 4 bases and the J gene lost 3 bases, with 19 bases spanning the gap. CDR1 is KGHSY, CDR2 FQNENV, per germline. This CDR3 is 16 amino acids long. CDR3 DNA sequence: TGTGCCAGCAGCCCCTCGCGTGGGGAGGTGGACTACGAGCAGTACTTC. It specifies CASSPSRGEVDYEQYF. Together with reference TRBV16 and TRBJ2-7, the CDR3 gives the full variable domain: GEEVAQTPKHLVRGEGQKAKLYCAPIKGHSYVFWYQQVLKNEFKFLISFQNENVFDETGMPKERFSAKCLPNSPCSLEIQATKLEDSAVYFCASSPSRGEVDYEQYFGPGTRLTVT.

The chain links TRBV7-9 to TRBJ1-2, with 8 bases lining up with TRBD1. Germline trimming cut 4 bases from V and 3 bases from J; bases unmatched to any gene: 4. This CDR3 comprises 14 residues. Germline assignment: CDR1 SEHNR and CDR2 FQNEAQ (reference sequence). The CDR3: CASSSQTGDYGYTF. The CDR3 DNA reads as TGTGCCAGCAGCTCCCAGACAGGGGACTATGGCTACACCTTC.

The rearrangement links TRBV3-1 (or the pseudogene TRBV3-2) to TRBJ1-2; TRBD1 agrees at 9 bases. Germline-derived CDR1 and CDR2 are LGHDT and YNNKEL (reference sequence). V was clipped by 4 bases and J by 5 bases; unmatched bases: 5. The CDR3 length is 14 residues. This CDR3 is CASSRQQGAYGYTF. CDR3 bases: TGTGCCAGCAGCCGACAACAGGGGGCGTATGGCTACACCTTC.